The 31 T cell receptor beta chains below all came from one sample that was sequenced in a study of long-term antiretroviral therapy in people with HIV. Survey level was the resolution at which the v3.0 immunoSEQ assay ran. Profiled with immunoSEQ multiplex PCR; TCRdb holds only in-frame clones, not every one. Counted here are just over 15,000 clones, just under 85% occurring once; the ten biggest clones make up 18%. Sequencing was performed on unsorted PBMCs, taken just before starting antiretroviral therapy. Receptor source: a middle-aged man with HIV.

This clone was seen more than once but under ten times. The chain is built from TRBV5-1 and TRBJ2-3, with 10 bases aligning to TRBD2. The CDR3 spans 17 residues. In germline, CDR1 is SGHRS, CDR2 YFSETQ. V gave up 2 bases and J gave up 0 bases; unmatched junction bases: 6. CDR3 in amino acids: CASSFWTSGRSTDTQYF. CDR3 in DNA: TGCGCCAGCAGCTTCTGGACTAGCGGACGAAGCACAGATACGCAGTATTTT.

The genes are TRBV11-3 and TRBJ2-2; a possible D gene is TRBD1 (6 bases). V was clipped by 4 bases and J by 0 bases, with 18 bases between them. This CDR3 is 18 amino acids long. The germline V gene encodes CDR1 SGHNT and CDR2 YENEEA. CDR3 protein: CASSSRGTGWANTGELFF. CDR3 nucleotide sequence: TGTGCCAGCAGCTCTAGGGGAACAGGGTGGGCGAACACCGGGGAGCTGTTTTTT.

V and J are TRBV5-1 and TRBJ2-2; 16 bases match TRBD2. The CDR3 runs 18 residues. Germline assignment: CDR1 SGHRS and CDR2 YFSETQ. Trimming cost V 4 bases and J 6 bases; bases outside gene matches: 9. This CDR3 reads CASSGGLAGGPVAGELFF. The CDR3 bases are TGCGCCAGCAGCGGGGGACTAGCGGGAGGGCCAGTGGCCGGGGAGCTGTTTTTT.

V gene TRBV7-2 combines with J gene TRBJ2-2, with a weak D call TRBD2 (5 bases). V dropped 4 bases and J dropped 4 bases, with 19 bases sitting between them. CDR1 SGHTA and CDR2 FQGNSA come from the germline V gene. The length of the CDR3 is 17 residues. CDR3 region: CASSSAYGILGTGELFF. Written as DNA, the CDR3 is TGTGCCAGCAGCTCCGCCTACGGGATATTGGGCACCGGGGAGCTGTTTTTT.

This clone came up a few times. The CDR3 here is CASSFGSEAFF. DNA of the CDR3: TGTGCCAGCAGCTTCGGATCTGAAGCTTTCTTT. The chain employs TRBV11-2 and TRBJ1-1, with D hard to call. V was pared by 3 bases and J by 6 bases, with 5 bases between. This CDR3 comprises 11 residues. Per germline, CDR1 SGHAT and CDR2 FQNNGV. The full variable domain, completed using reference TRBV11-2 and TRBJ1-1, is EAGVAQSPRYKIIEKRQSVAFWCNPISGHATLYWYQQILGQGPKLLIQFQNNGVVDDSQLPKDRFSAERLKGVDSTLKIQPAKLEDSAVYLCASSFGSEAFFGQGTRLTVV.

The CDR3 nucleotides are TGTGCCAGCAGTTTGGGAAAATATAACTATGGCTACACCTTC. Its protein is CASSLGKYNYGYTF. V gene TRBV27 combines with J gene TRBJ1-2; D is ambiguous. Trimming left V 3 bases short and J 1 base short, with 9 bases between. Germline CDR1 is MNHEY and CDR2 is SMNVEV (reference sequence). The CDR3 totals 14 residues.

This chain links TRBV7-3 with TRBJ2-2; TRBD1 or TRBD2 may be the D gene (5 bases each). The CDR3 is 16 amino acids. Between the trimmed V and J ends, which lost 1 base and 5 bases, there was a span of 14 bases. CDR1 SGHTA and CDR2 FQGTGA come from the germline V gene. In DNA form, the CDR3 reads TGTGCCAGCAGCTTAATGGGGGATCTAGGAACCGGGGAGCTGTTTTTT. It encodes CASSLMGDLGTGELFF.

CDR3 protein: CASSSGDRLNRDGYTF. The CDR3 bases are TGTGCCAGCAGTTCCGGAGACAGACTCAATCGGGATGGCTACACCTTC. The chain employs TRBV27 and TRBJ1-2; tentatively, D is TRBD1 (5 bases). Trimming stripped 4 bases from V and 6 bases from J, with 21 bases between. The CDR3 is 16 amino acids. CDR1 is MNHEY and CDR2 is SMNVEV in the germline V gene (reference sequence).

V is TRBV11-2 and J is TRBJ1-1; D is unclear. Germline values: CDR1 SGHAT, CDR2 FQNNGV. Trimming pared 0 bases from V and 1 base from J, leaving 3 bases between. This CDR3 has 13 amino acids. CDR3 sequence (DNA): TGTGCCAGCAGCTTAGACAAGAACACTGAAGCTTTCTTT. This translates into CASSLDKNTEAFF.

The rearrangement links TRBV7-9 to TRBJ1-2; no reliable D call. Germline V gene sequence: CDR1 SEHNR, CDR2 FQNEAQ (reference sequence). The CDR3 contains 14 residues. Trimming took off 5 bases at V and 8 bases at J, with 18 bases between the two ends. CDR3 DNA: TGTGCCAGCAGCCCGGGCCGGGGTTTCGAGGGCTACACCTTC. The encoded protein is CASSPGRGFEGYTF.

The chain uses TRBV5-8 and TRBJ1-2; no definite D call. The CDR3 covers 12 residues. With 0 bases removed from V and 8 bases from J, the gap between germline ends came to 8 bases. Germline V gene sequence: CDR1 SGHTS, CDR2 YDEGEE. CDR3 loop: CASSLASEGYTF. DNA for the CDR3: TGTGCCAGCAGCTTGGCATCGGAAGGCTACACCTTC.

The chain joins TRBV6-5 to TRBJ2-5; 13 bases line up with TRBD2. CDR1 is MNHEY and CDR2 is SVGAGI in the germline V gene. V was clipped by 2 bases and J by 3 bases; unmatched bases: 0. The CDR3 consists of 15 residues. The CDR3 DNA sequence: TGTGCCAGCAGTTACGGACTAGCGGGAGAAGAGACCCAGTACTTC. Translation: CASSYGLAGEETQYF.

The chain has TRBV7-3 and TRBJ1-1, with D unresolved. The CDR3 is made up of 15 amino acids. Trimming removed 2 bases at V and 0 bases at J, with 10 bases between. Germline loops: CDR1 SGHTA, CDR2 FQGTGA. CDR3: CASSLSPGMNTEAFF. DNA for the CDR3: TGTGCCAGCAGCTTATCGCCCGGGATGAACACTGAAGCTTTCTTT. Together with reference TRBV7-3 and TRBJ1-1, the CDR3 gives the full variable domain: GAGVSQTPSNKVTEKGKYVELRCDPISGHTALYWYRQSLGQGPEFLIYFQGTGAADDSGLPNDRFFAVRPEGSVSTLKIQRTERGDSAVYLCASSLSPGMNTEAFFGQGTRLTVV.

CDR3 DNA: TGTGCCAGCAGTTTGACACGGAACTCGAACACCATATATTTT. Protein: CASSLTRNSNTIYF. The chain carries TRBV27 and TRBJ1-3; D not certain. The CDR3 loop spans 14 amino acids. CDR1 is MNHEY, CDR2 SMNVEV, per germline (reference sequence). Trimming took 3 bases from V and 7 from J, leaving 13 bases between them.

The V gene is TRBV5-5, the J gene TRBJ2-3; 10 bases agree with TRBD1. From germline, CDR1 is SGHKS and CDR2 YYEKEE (reference sequence). Trimming removed 3 bases from V and 5 bases from J; junction bases left unmatched: 3. The CDR3 spans 14 residues. CDR3 protein: CASSYGQGVDTQYF. The CDR3 nucleotides are TGTGCCAGCAGCTATGGACAGGGGGTAGATACGCAGTATTTT.

Here the CDR3 DNA reads TGTGCCAGTACTTCCGGGACAGGGGGCTACAATGAGCAGTTCTTC. Amino acid sequence: CASTSGTGGYNEQFF. This rearrangement joins TRBV7-3 to TRBJ2-1; 11 nucleotides match TRBD1. In germline, CDR1 is SGHTA, CDR2 FQGTGA. J gave up 3 bases and V 9 bases, and 7 bases lay outside the gene matches. This CDR3 has 15 residues.

CDR3 sequence reads: CASSPYNGELFF. CDR3 coding DNA: TGTGCCAGCAGCCCATACAACGGGGAGCTGTTTTTT. The V and J genes are TRBV11-2 and TRBJ2-2; D is unresolved. Germline CDR1 and CDR2: SGHAT and FQNNGV. V lost 5 bases and J lost 7, with 8 bases in between. The CDR3 runs to 12 residues.

This chain uses TRBV7-9 with TRBJ1-1, with D tentatively TRBD1 (6 bases). The V and J ends lost 7 bases and 6 bases respectively, with 21 bases between them. Germline V gives CDR1 SEHNR, CDR2 FQNEAQ (reference sequence). This CDR3 is built from 15 residues. The CDR3 DNA follows: TGTGCCAGCACCGGGGGCGACGGAAGAATCCCTGAAGCTTTCTTT. It yields the protein CASTGGDGRIPEAFF.

The J gene is TRBJ2-7, the V gene TRBV11-2, with D perhaps matching TRBD1 (6 bases). The CDR3 runs to 19 residues. Germline assignment: CDR1 SGHAT and CDR2 FQNNGV. V shed 0 bases and J shed 2 bases, with 23 bases lying between them. In nucleotides, the CDR3 is TGTGCCAGCAGCTTAGATCGGCAGGGGCCGTTCTTCCCCCCCTACGAGCAGTACTTC. Its translation: CASSLDRQGPFFPPYEQYF.

This clone appeared a single time. The CDR3 bases are TGTGCCAGCAGCTTAGGCACTAGCGGGAGCTCCTACGAGCAGTACTTC. This codes for CASSLGTSGSSYEQYF. The chain recombines TRBV11-3 with TRBJ2-7; 11 positions agree with TRBD2. Germline assignment: CDR1 SGHNT and CDR2 YENEEA. This CDR3 contains 16 residues. Trimming removed 1 base from V and 0 bases from J; junction bases left unmatched: 2.

This chain uses TRBV25-1 with TRBJ2-3, with D uncertain. Germline CDR1 and CDR2: MGHDK and SYGVNS. CDR3 size: 13 residues. V lost 5 bases to trimming and J lost 2 bases, with 8 bases between them. CDR3 bases: TGTGCCAGCAGTACGACTCCCACAGATACGCAGTATTTT. The encoded protein is CASSTTPTDTQYF.

The sample holds one count of this clone. The CDR3 region has the DNA TGCGCCAGCAGCTTGGGTAGCGGGAGAAGTACCCATGAGCAGTTCTTC. Its translation: CASSLGSGRSTHEQFF. This chain uses TRBV5-1 with TRBJ2-1; the match to TRBD2 covers 9 bases. Germline V lookup: CDR1 SGHRS, CDR2 YFSETQ. This CDR3 spans 16 amino acids. V lost 0 bases and J lost 8; bases outside the gene matches: 9.

The J gene is TRBJ2-4, the V gene TRBV18; D possibly corresponds to TRBD2 (6 bases). The CDR3 length is 16 residues. The V gene's germline CDR1 is KGHSH and CDR2 LQKENI. V was pared by 3 bases and J by 0 bases, with 12 bases between. The CDR3 DNA reads TGTGCCAGCTCACCGTGGGAGGAGGTAGCCAAAAACATTCAGTACTTC. It codes for CASSPWEEVAKNIQYF.

This clone came up a few times. The chain is built from TRBV7-6 and TRBJ2-7; D is unclear. CDR1 and CDR2 (germline): SGHVS, FNYEAQ. This CDR3 is 13 amino acids long. V gave up 5 bases and J gave up 5 bases, with 13 bases separating them. The CDR3 loop reads CASSLAAADEQYF. DNA for the CDR3: TGTGCCAGCAGCCTGGCGGCGGCCGACGAGCAGTACTTC.

The J gene is TRBJ2-3, the V gene TRBV5-1; 7 bases fit TRBD2. The V and J ends lost 3 bases and 2 bases, in that order; junction bases with no gene match: 3. From germline, CDR1 is SGHRS and CDR2 YFSETQ. The CDR3 spans 14 residues. The DNA for the CDR3 is TGCGCCAGCAGCTCCCGGGGGGACACAGATACGCAGTATTTT. As protein: CASSSRGDTDTQYF.

The chain employs TRBV5-6 and TRBJ1-4, with 9 nucleotides matching TRBD1. CDR1 SGHDT and CDR2 YYEEEE come from the germline V gene. This CDR3 has 15 amino acids. J was trimmed by 4 bases and V by 3 bases; bases with no gene match: 4. In nucleotides, the CDR3 is TGTGCCAGCAGCTCCGGGACAGGGATTAATGAAAAACTGTTTTTT. This codes for CASSSGTGINEKLFF.

The rearrangement links TRBV7-2 to TRBJ2-3; D call uncertain. The V and J ends lost 1 base and 5 bases respectively, with 7 bases between them. The CDR3 consists of 13 residues. The germline CDR1 and CDR2 sequences are SGHTA and FQGNSA. The CDR3, as DNA: TGTGCCAGCAGCTTAGAACCGGGAGATACGCAGTATTTT. It is translated as CASSLEPGDTQYF. The full variable domain, rest sourced from reference TRBV7-2 and TRBJ2-3, is GAGVSQSPSNKVTEKGKDVELRCDPISGHTALYWYRQSLGQGLEFLIYFQGNSAPDKSGLPSDRFSAERTGGSVSTLTIQRTQQEDSAVYLCASSLEPGDTQYFGPGTRLTVL.

This chain uses TRBV6-6 with TRBJ1-4; D is possibly TRBD1 (6 bases). Germline CDR1 reads MNHNY; CDR2 reads SVGAGI (reference sequence). V lost 5 bases and J 4 bases, leaving 11 bases between the germline ends. The CDR3 has 14 amino acids. The CDR3 sequence: CASSPGQNNEKLFF. In DNA form, the CDR3 reads TGTGCCAGCAGTCCCGGACAGAATAATGAAAAACTGTTTTTT.

V is TRBV9 and J is TRBJ1-2, with D maybe TRBD1 (5 bases). The V end was cut by 0 bases, the J end by 8 bases, with 14 bases between. Germline V lookup: CDR1 SGDLS, CDR2 YYNGEE. The CDR3 has 14 residues. The CDR3 DNA reads TGTGCCAGCAGCGTAGATGCAGGGAATTCCGGCTACACCTTC. It yields the protein CASSVDAGNSGYTF.

The chain uses TRBV5-6 and TRBJ1-3, with D perhaps TRBD1 (5 bases). The CDR3 runs to 16 residues. Germline assignment: CDR1 SGHDT and CDR2 YYEEEE. V lost 0 bases to trimming and J lost 0 bases, with 10 bases between them. This chain's CDR3 is CASSLGGGDSGNTIYF. Written as DNA, the CDR3 is TGTGCCAGCAGCTTGGGCGGGGGGGACTCTGGAAACACCATATATTTT. Variable domain in full (rest from reference TRBV5-6 and TRBJ1-3): DAGVTQSPTHLIKTRGQQVTLRCSPKSGHDTVSWYQQALGQGPQFIFQYYEEEERQRGNFPDRFSGHQFPNYSSELNVNALLLGDSALYLCASSLGGGDSGNTIYFGEGSWLTVV.

The chain uses TRBV7-5 and TRBJ2-1; no check of the table's D call, TRBD2, against the DNA was made. TRBV7-5 is a listed pseudogene. This CDR3 spans 13 amino acids. The CDR3 region is CVRSPSVYNEQFF. Here the CDR3 DNA reads TGTGTCAGAAGCCCCTCGGTCTACAATGAGCAGTTCTTC.